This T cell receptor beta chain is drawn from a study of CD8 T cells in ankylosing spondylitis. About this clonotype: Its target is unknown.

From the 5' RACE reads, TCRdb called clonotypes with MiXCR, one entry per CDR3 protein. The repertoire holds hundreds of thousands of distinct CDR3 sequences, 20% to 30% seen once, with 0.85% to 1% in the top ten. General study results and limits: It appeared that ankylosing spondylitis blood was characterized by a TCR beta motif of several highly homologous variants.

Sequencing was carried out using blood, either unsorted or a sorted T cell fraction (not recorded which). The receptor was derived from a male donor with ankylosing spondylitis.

CDR3 nucleotides: TGCGCCAGCAGCTTGGGACTAGCGGGACACGAGCAGTACTTC. This gives the protein CASSLGLAGHEQYF. V is TRBV5-1 and J is TRBJ2-7, with TRBD2 matching over 11 bases. The ends lost 0 bases at V and 5 bases at J; junction bases unmatched: 1. Germline V gene lookup returns CDR1 SGHRS and CDR2 YFSETQ. CDR3 length equals 14 residues.